A single sample gave rise to the 9 T cell receptor beta chains below, sequenced in a study of spatial heterogeneity in lung cancer. Study-level results: Mutation counts in tumors were tracked by counts of expanded intratumoral alpha and beta TCRs.

Their antigens remain unidentified. The time point here: sample taken at primary tumor resection. A single record per CDR3 protein comes from TCRdb applying MiXCR to the 5' RACE reads. This sample has 9,100 or so distinct CDR3 sequences, with 45% to 65% found just once. The sequences come from lung tumor tissue, collected at surgery. These receptors all stem from a female donor with early-stage non-small cell lung cancer.

Note on this clonotype: This beta chain lies outside the target of a library built for alpha chains; its clone size means little. The V and J genes are TRBV7-9 and TRBJ2-5; D is unresolved. V was pared by 0 bases and J by 5 bases, with 10 bases between. This CDR3 has 14 amino acids. Germline V CDR1 and CDR2: SEHNR, FQNEAQ (reference sequence). CDR3 in DNA: TGTGCCAGCAGCTTAGCGGTGTCTACTGAGACCCAGTACTTC. It codes for CASSLAVSTETQYF. Combining the CDR3 with reference TRBV7-9 and TRBJ2-5 gives the whole variable domain DTGVSQNPRHKITKRGQNVTFRCDPISEHNRLYWYRQTLGQGPEFLTYFQNEAQLEKSRLLSDRFSAERPKGSFSTLEIQRTEQGDSAMYLCASSLAVSTETQYFGPGTRLLVL.

Details on this clonotype: Since the library was made to target alpha chains, this beta chain is a stray read and its abundance is not meaningful. V is TRBV28 and J is TRBJ2-3; TRBD2 might be the D (6 bases). CDR3 length equals 16 residues. Germline CDR1 is MDHEN and CDR2 is SYDVKM. V lost 7 bases and J lost 9, with 26 bases in between. The DNA of the CDR3 is TGTGCCAGCAAATCAAGAGCGGGTAGCCGACGGATAACGCAGTATTTT. Amino acids: CASKSRAGSRRITQYF.

This clonotype occurred a few times. Since it is a stray read in a library aimed at alpha chains, this beta chain has a size that is not meaningful. The genes are TRBV7-2 and TRBJ2-1, with 10 bases identical to TRBD2. There are 15 residues in the CDR3. From germline, CDR1 is SGHTA and CDR2 FQGNSA. The V and J ends lost 3 bases and 9 bases, in that order; junction bases with no gene match: 8. The chain's CDR3 is CASSFSGGAVSEQFF. The CDR3 coding sequence is TGTGCCAGCAGCTTCAGCGGGGGGGCGGTGAGTGAGCAGTTCTTC.

As regards this clonotype: Within a library made for alpha chains, this beta chain is off target, and its count is uninformative. The V and J genes are TRBV12-3 or TRBV12-4 and TRBJ2-5; possible D gene TRBD2, 6 bases. Trimming took off 3 bases at V and 5 bases at J, with 13 bases between the two ends. The CDR3 contains 14 residues. CDR3 bases: TGTGCCAGCAGTTTTCGGATAGCGGTGGAGACCCAGTACTTC. It encodes CASSFRIAVETQYF.

With respect to this clonotype: Since the library was made to target alpha chains, this beta chain is a stray read and its abundance is not meaningful. This chain uses TRBV7-9 with TRBJ2-1; perhaps TRBD2 as D (6 bases). This CDR3 is built from 15 residues. V was trimmed by 3 bases and J by 2 bases, leaving 11 bases between them. Germline CDR1 reads SEHNR; CDR2 reads FQNEAQ (reference sequence). CDR3 sequence (DNA): TGTGCCAGCAGCTTCCGGGGGACCACCTACAATGAGCAGTTCTTC. This translates into CASSFRGTTYNEQFF. The entire variable domain, with the rest obtained from reference TRBV7-9 and TRBJ2-1, is as follows: DTGVSQNPRHKITKRGQNVTFRCDPISEHNRLYWYRQTLGQGPEFLTYFQNEAQLEKSRLLSDRFSAERPKGSFSTLEIQRTEQGDSAMYLCASSFRGTTYNEQFFGPGTRLTVL.

This clonotype was detected only a few times. The library was prepared for alpha chains; this beta chain is a stray read, so its frequency means little. The rearrangement uses TRBV7-2 and TRBJ2-1; weak D call: TRBD1 (5 bases). The germline V gene encodes CDR1 SGHTA and CDR2 FQGNSA. The CDR3 contains 14 residues. The V and J ends lost 4 bases and 9 bases respectively, with 16 bases between them. CDR3 bases: TGTGCCAGCAGCTCCGATTGGGGCGTTGGTGAGCAGTTCTTC. Amino acids: CASSSDWGVGEQFF.

About this clonotype: This beta chain is a stray sequence in a library constructed for alpha chains; its clone size is not meaningful. The chain carries TRBV29-1 and TRBJ2-1; 7 bases fit TRBD1. Germline lookup yields CDR1 SQVTM and CDR2 ANQGSEA. Germline trimming cut 3 bases from V and 5 bases from J; bases unmatched to any gene: 4. The CDR3 runs 13 residues. CDR3 protein: CSVDPGQNNEQFF. Here the CDR3 DNA reads TGCAGCGTTGACCCGGGACAGAACAATGAGCAGTTCTTC.

This clonotype occurred a few times. The library was built for alpha chains, so this beta chain is an off-target read and its size means little. The V and J genes are TRBV11-2 and TRBJ1-2; a weak D match, TRBD1 (6 bases). V was clipped by 1 base and J by 4 bases, with 10 bases between them. Per the germline V gene, CDR1 is SGHAT and CDR2 is FQNNGV. This CDR3 contains 14 residues. In nucleotides, the CDR3 is TGTGCCAGCAGCTTAGCAGGGGACCTCTATGGCTACACCTTC. Translated, it gives CASSLAGDLYGYTF.

Remarks on this clonotype: This beta chain is an off-target read within a library intended for alpha chains, so its frequency means little. V gene TRBV7-2 combines with J gene TRBJ2-4; D ambiguous. The CDR3 extends over 17 amino acids. The V gene's germline CDR1 is SGHTA and CDR2 FQGNSA. V lost 0 bases and J 6 bases, leaving 18 bases between the germline ends. The CDR3 is CASSLAVPTVRANIQYF. The CDR3 nucleotides are TGTGCCAGCAGCTTAGCAGTACCCACCGTCCGGGCAAACATTCAGTACTTC. Complete variable domain (other parts from reference TRBV7-2 and TRBJ2-4): GAGVSQSPSNKVTEKGKDVELRCDPISGHTALYWYRQSLGQGLEFLIYFQGNSAPDKSGLPSDRFSAERTGGSVSTLTIQRTQQEDSAVYLCASSLAVPTVRANIQYFGAGTRLSVL.